One and the same sample provided the 17 T cell receptor beta chains below, sequenced in a study of T cell responses to AZD1222 COVID-19 vaccine. Assay used: immunoSEQ multiplex PCR; TCRdb lists only in-frame clones, some missing. Here the sample spans more than 150,000 clones, approximately 90% being singletons. The sequences come from peripheral blood, collected on day 0 of AZD1222 vaccination. All receptors derive from an adult in good health.

The chain is built from TRBV7-2 and TRBJ1-6; D possibly corresponds to TRBD1 (6 bases). The CDR3 spans 16 residues. In germline, CDR1 is SGHTA, CDR2 FQGNSA. The germline V and J ends were trimmed by 1 base and 2 bases, with 9 bases remaining between them. CDR3 bases: TGTGCCAGCAGCTTAGATAGGGACACCTATAATTCACCCCTCCACTTT. Protein sequence: CASSLDRDTYNSPLHF.

The CDR3 nucleotides read TGTGCCAGCAGCCAAGGAGACTCGCGACACCAAAACTATGGCTACACCTTC. Translating it yields CASSQGDSRHQNYGYTF. This rearrangement joins TRBV4-2 to TRBJ1-2; D is uncertain. The CDR3 loop spans 17 amino acids. The V end lost 1 base, the J end lost 2 bases, and 17 bases lay between the germline ends. The germline V gene has CDR1 LGHNA and CDR2 YNFKEQ.

The chain employs TRBV29-1 and TRBJ2-7; TRBD1 aligns across 7 bases. Trimming removed 4 bases from V and 7 bases from J; junction bases left unmatched: 16. Germline CDR1 and CDR2: SQVTM and ANQGSEA. CDR3 length: 15 residues. The CDR3 region has the DNA TGCAGCGTTGTTACAGGGGTCCGTGGACGAGAAGAGCAGTACTTC. Protein sequence: CSVVTGVRGREEQYF.

This CDR3 is CASSEAPPGTGVYEQYF. As DNA, the CDR3 is TGTGCCAGCAGTGAAGCCCCCCCCGGGACAGGAGTCTACGAGCAGTACTTC. V and J are TRBV6-1 and TRBJ2-7; 8 nucleotides line up with TRBD1. The CDR3 has 17 residues. Germline V gene data show CDR1 as MNHNS and CDR2 as SASEGT. Unmatched junction bases numbered 10, after V lost 0 bases and J lost 3 bases.

The gene calls are TRBV28 and TRBJ2-7; 10 bases agree with TRBD1. The germline V gene has CDR1 MDHEN and CDR2 SYDVKM. The CDR3 is 18 amino acids. The V and J ends lost 6 bases and 6 bases, in that order; junction bases with no gene match: 20. The CDR3 loop is CASSEVRSWDRGGGEQYF. CDR3 coding DNA: TGTGCCAGCAGCGAAGTGCGGTCCTGGGACAGGGGAGGAGGCGAGCAGTACTTC.

V is TRBV12-3 or TRBV12-4 and J is TRBJ2-1; D unclear. V was pared by 5 bases and J by 7 bases, with 12 bases between. The CDR3 totals 13 residues. Here the CDR3 reads CASSHARWNEQFF. The CDR3 coding sequence is TGTGCCAGCAGTCATGCCCGGTGGAATGAGCAGTTCTTC.

The chain combines TRBV6-5 with TRBJ1-2, with D maybe TRBD1 (5 bases). Looked up from germline, CDR1 is MNHEY and CDR2 is SVGAGI. The CDR3 runs to 13 residues. V was clipped by 4 bases and J by 4 bases, with 10 bases between them. The CDR3 reads CASSSGTIYGYTF. The CDR3 bases are TGTGCCAGCAGTTCCGGGACGATCTATGGCTACACCTTC.

A single count supports this clone. The chain combines TRBV19 with TRBJ1-5, with D tentatively TRBD1 (6 bases). V was pared by 0 bases and J by 6 bases, with 15 bases between. This CDR3 spans 16 amino acids. Looked up from germline, CDR1 is LNHDA and CDR2 is SQIVND (reference sequence). The CDR3: CASSIDGQGRFQPQHF. In nucleotides, the CDR3 is TGTGCCAGTAGTATAGATGGGCAGGGGAGGTTTCAGCCCCAGCATTTT.

The chain is built from TRBV10-3 and TRBJ1-1, with TRBD1 matching 8 bases. CDR1 is ENHRY, CDR2 SYGVKD, per germline. V lost 6 bases and J lost 1; bases outside the gene matches: 7. This CDR3 is built from 15 residues. In DNA, the CDR3 is TGTGCCATCAGCCCGACGGACAGGGAGAACACTGAAGCTTTCTTT. Translated: CAISPTDRENTEAFF.

The V call is TRBV28, the J call TRBJ2-5; D tentatively fits TRBD1 or TRBD2 (5 bases each). V lost 4 bases, J lost 6 bases, and 12 bases lay in between. Germline V CDR1 and CDR2: MDHEN, SYDVKM. The CDR3 spans 13 residues. The CDR3 DNA reads as TGTGCCAGCAGTTATGGGGGTTCAAAGACCCAGTACTTC. This codes for CASSYGGSKTQYF.

V usage is TRBV19 and J usage is TRBJ2-1; D call uncertain. Per the germline V gene, CDR1 is LNHDA and CDR2 is SQIVND (reference sequence). Trimming cost V 6 bases and J 4 bases, with 7 bases left between them. The CDR3 has 12 residues. The CDR3 coding sequence is TGTGCCAGTAGGGTAGGGTACAATGAGCAGTTCTTC. Protein sequence: CASRVGYNEQFF. Together with reference TRBV19 and TRBJ2-1, the CDR3 gives the full variable domain: DGGITQSPKYLFRKEGQNVTLSCEQNLNHDAMYWYRQDPGQGLRLIYYSQIVNDFQKGDIAEGYSVSREKKESFPLTVTSAQKNPTAFYLCASRVGYNEQFFGPGTRLTVL.

The chain carries TRBV28 and TRBJ1-6; D is possibly TRBD1 (5 bases). CDR1 is MDHEN, CDR2 SYDVKM, per germline. The CDR3 has 15 amino acids. V lost 4 bases to trimming and J lost 12 bases, with 19 bases between them. The CDR3 DNA follows: TGTGCCAGCAGTTCCCCCGGGACTCCCCCTAAACCCCTCCACTTT. Residues: CASSSPGTPPKPLHF. Complete variable domain (other parts from reference TRBV28 and TRBJ1-6): DVKVTQSSRYLVKRTGEKVFLECVQDMDHENMFWYRQDPGLGLRLIYFSYDVKMKEKGDIPEGYSVSREKKERFSLILESASTNQTSMYLCASSSPGTPPKPLHFGNGTRLTVT.

The V call is TRBV19, the J call TRBJ2-1; D is uncertain. The germline CDR1 and CDR2 sequences are LNHDA and SQIVND (reference sequence). CDR3 length: 14 amino acids. Trimming cost V 7 bases and J 4 bases, with 14 bases left between them. CDR3 nucleotide sequence: TGTGCCAGTATGGGTACGGGCAAATACAATGAGCAGTTCTTC. It codes for CASMGTGKYNEQFF.

The CDR3 reads CASSITLSYEQYF. The CDR3 DNA reads as TGTGCCAGTAGTATAACTTTATCCTACGAGCAGTACTTC. The chain is built from TRBV19 and TRBJ2-7, with unresolved D. Trimming removed 2 bases from V and 1 base from J, with 6 bases in between. This CDR3 comprises 13 residues. The germline CDR1 and CDR2 sequences are LNHDA and SQIVND (reference sequence). The full variable domain, rest sourced from reference TRBV19 and TRBJ2-7, is DGGITQSPKYLFRKEGQNVTLSCEQNLNHDAMYWYRQDPGQGLRLIYYSQIVNDFQKGDIAEGYSVSREKKESFPLTVTSAQKNPTAFYLCASSITLSYEQYFGPGTRLTVT.

The rearrangement links TRBV19 to TRBJ1-5; no reliable D call. This CDR3 region has 14 residues. Germline-derived CDR1 and CDR2 are LNHDA and SQIVND (reference sequence). The ends were cut back, 5 bases at V and 2 bases at J, with 10 bases in the middle. The CDR3 region is CASSLGTGNQPQHF. DNA for the CDR3: TGTGCCAGTAGTTTGGGAACCGGCAATCAGCCCCAGCATTTT. The complete variable domain, with remaining parts taken from reference TRBV19 and TRBJ1-5, reads DGGITQSPKYLFRKEGQNVTLSCEQNLNHDAMYWYRQDPGQGLRLIYYSQIVNDFQKGDIAEGYSVSREKKESFPLTVTSAQKNPTAFYLCASSLGTGNQPQHFGDGTRLSIL.

This chain joins TRBV28 and TRBJ1-5; TRBD1 might be the D (6 bases). Trimming took 6 bases from V and 1 from J, leaving 19 bases between them. This CDR3 region has 17 residues. Germline loops: CDR1 MDHEN, CDR2 SYDVKM. The CDR3 DNA sequence: TGTGCCAGCAGGAGTGAGACCGGGACAACGAGCAATCAGCCCCAGCATTTT. It translates to CASRSETGTTSNQPQHF.

The rearrangement uses TRBV6-5 and TRBJ1-1; D gene ambiguous. Germline V gene data show CDR1 as MNHEY and CDR2 as SVGAGI. The CDR3 covers 14 residues. The germline V and J ends were trimmed by 0 bases and 6 bases, with 11 bases remaining between them. The CDR3 sequence: CASSYSVAGSEAFF. Written as DNA, the CDR3 is TGTGCCAGCAGTTACTCTGTAGCGGGGTCTGAAGCTTTCTTT.